The rows below give T cell receptor beta chains drawn from one sample of a study of T-cell reconstitution after alpha-beta-depleted transplantation in children. TCRdb redid the calling of the PCR reads with MiXCR, one entry per CDR3 protein. Among 780,000 or so distinct CDR3 sequences listed, about 15% were seen once. The specimen was PBMCs, mostly from graft donor cells, collected 360 days after TCRalphabeta/CD19-depleted stem cell transplant. These receptors were collected from a male patient under 18 who had a stem cell transplant for acute lymphoblastic leukemia, so the T cells may come from the graft donor. Each CDR3 is given without its conserved first and last residue.

V gene,J gene,CDR3 protein
TRBV5-6,TRBJ1-2,ASSLQTGGYT
TRBV27,TRBJ1-1,ASSLLLTGEAF
TRBV11-2,TRBJ2-2,ASSLDAPGELF
TRBV9,TRBJ2-1,ASSGRLSNEQF
TRBV20-1,TRBJ2-3,SAKLAESTDTQY
TRBV2,TRBJ2-2,ASSDSRPGELF
TRBV5-1,TRBJ2-1,ASSLGLAGGPRVGDEQF
TRBV5-1,TRBJ2-1,ASSLAASDEQF
TRBV20-1,TRBJ2-7,SARLAHEQY
TRBV14,TRBJ2-1,ASSQGRRASVEQF
TRBV25-1,TRBJ1-4,ASSESVGQWSPLGKLF
TRBV7-9,TRBJ2-1,ASSLALRGDNEQF
TRBV9,TRBJ2-5,ASSVAPGAMQETQY
TRBV12-3/TRBV12-4,TRBJ2-1,ASRATSSPYNEQF
TRBV12-3/TRBV12-4,TRBJ2-7,ASSLNEQY
TRBV29-1,TRBJ2-1,SVVGTSGQSTYNEQF
TRBV5-5,TRBJ2-7,ASSLSVGYYEQY
TRBV27,TRBJ1-1,ATKDGRNTEAF
TRBV20-1,TRBJ2-3,SARKGAVTDTQY
TRBV7-3,TRBJ1-1,ASSSKRWGTGLGLGYTEAF
TRBV5-1,TRBJ2-1,ASSAWTRGNEQF
TRBV7-9,TRBJ2-7,ASSPGSGRDFYEQY
TRBV4-1,TRBJ2-5,ASSQVPGEETQY
TRBV6-6,TRBJ2-1,AAWGDLYNEQF
TRBV30,TRBJ2-6,AWSPWTSGGLSGANVLT
TRBV10-2,TRBJ2-5,ASSESRAFGETQY
TRBV7-9,TRBJ1-5,ASSPPGQGTDNQPQH
TRBV27,TRBJ2-7,ASSLLGTYEQY
TRBV7-6,TRBJ2-7,ASSLHRDYEQY
TRBV10-2,TRBJ2-7,ASSVRGDEQY
TRBV6-1,TRBJ1-4,ASRSTGTGNEKLF
TRBV14,TRBJ1-4,ASSQDGQGPNEKLF
TRBV20-1,TRBJ2-7,SARDWEYEQY
TRBV29-1,TRBJ2-2,SVLPSGRNTGELF
TRBV24-1,TRBJ2-3,ATSDLRRAGGADTQY
TRBV10-3,TRBJ2-1,AISPVEVGGSSYNEQF
TRBV4-1,TRBJ2-7,ASSYDGTSAAYEQY
TRBV12-3/TRBV12-4,TRBJ2-2,ASSPQQGARITGELF
TRBV6-5,TRBJ2-1,ASSYSPPHHNEQF
TRBV29-1,TRBJ1-5,SVGGSNQPQH
TRBV19,TRBJ1-1,ASSMRGVRVNTEAF
TRBV12-3/TRBV12-4,TRBJ2-7,ASSLGVSLSYEQY
TRBV7-9,TRBJ2-2,ASRQQVNTGELF
TRBV10-3,TRBJ2-1,AISEGPLYDEQF
TRBV20-1,TRBJ2-1,SARVPGEREIRNEQF
TRBV5-1,TRBJ2-7,ASSLAVQRRSYEQY
TRBV6-5,TRBJ2-6,ASRPGGRGLIRNPLSGANVLT
TRBV20-1,TRBJ2-5,SARALGGGQETQY
TRBV5-1,TRBJ2-7,ASSPRTSGVSYEQY
TRBV6-1,TRBJ2-3,ASTRDTDTQY
TRBV5-1,TRBJ2-7,ASSRGRGHSNEQY
TRBV5-5,TRBJ1-3,ASSFMDSGNTIY
TRBV7-7,TRBJ2-1,ASSSVQHNEQF
TRBV13,TRBJ2-2,ASSLSDTGELF
TRBV6-1,TRBJ2-1,ASKKRAGGPDEQF